The subject of this entry is one T cell receptor (beta chain). Antigen unknown. Clones were read by immunoSEQ multiplex PCR, and TCRdb kept only the in-frame ones, dropping some. The repertoire consists of 410,000 or so clones, with roughly 90% occurring once and the leading ten covering about 1.7%. This specimen belongs to a study of Ad26.COV2.S vaccination and SARS-CoV-2 variants. Study in general: Dosing was one shot or two shots 56 days apart. The study's findings and limits: Vaccine recipients surpassed placebo recipients in spike-specific TCR breadth. Total T cell responses may have been underestimated by the TCR breadth and depth analyses.

Treatment in this sample: 19 received Ad26.COV2.S at low or high dose, single or two shots; five or six received placebo; per-sample allocation not given. Vaccine and placebo recipients were sampled on day 63 after the first injection. Germline V gene data show CDR1 as KGHSH and CDR2 as LQKENI. Trimming took off 0 bases at V and 4 bases at J, with 12 bases between the two ends. This CDR3 region has 15 residues. The J gene is TRBJ1-2, the V gene TRBV18; D is unclear. The receptor comes from a person aged 18-65 years who received the Ad26.COV2.S COVID-19 vaccine or a placebo. Sequencing used peripheral blood, obtained in a trial of Ad26.COV2.S vaccine versus placebo. The CDR3 sequence: CASSPPTDWGYGYTF. In DNA form, the CDR3 reads TGTGCCAGCTCACCACCGACCGATTGGGGCTATGGCTACACCTTC.